Below are 5 T cell receptor beta chains sequenced from a single sample in a study of T cell responses to AZD1222 COVID-19 vaccine (dated by TCRdb to 2020 to 2023). The time point tag for this specimen amounts to: baseline before first vaccination. Libraries were made using the immunoSEQ multiplex PCR assay. TCRdb obtained this table from immuneACCESS and retained in-frame rearrangements with V and J assigned. These tables miss some clones; where compared with another copy, unresolved V genes account for less than half of the shortfall, and the remainder is unexplained. The sample yields 90,000 to 150,000 clones; roughly 92% were counted once. The ten largest clones represent roughly 4.5% of the sample. The source was peripheral blood, collected on day 0 of AZD1222 vaccination. The receptors were sampled from an adult in good health.

The chain has TRBV25-1 and TRBJ2-3; D ambiguous. This CDR3 has 16 residues. The germline V gene has CDR1 MGHDK and CDR2 SYGVNS. V was trimmed by 4 bases and J by 1 base, leaving 15 bases between them. CDR3 coding DNA: TGTGCCAGCAGTGCTGGACGGAGCGTGGGCACAGATACGCAGTATTTT. Residues: CASSAGRSVGTDTQYF.

The V gene is TRBV6-2 or TRBV6-3, the J gene TRBJ1-5, with D unclear. The CDR3 contains 14 residues. The germline V gene encodes CDR1 MNHEY and CDR2 SVGEGT. The V gene lost 5 bases and the J gene lost 3 bases, with 11 bases spanning the gap. Here the CDR3 DNA reads TGTGCCAGCAGTGCCAACACCGACAATCAGCCCCAGCATTTT. Amino acids: CASSANTDNQPQHF.

This chain joins TRBV28 and TRBJ1-2, with TRBD1 matching over 8 bases. The CDR3 runs 13 residues. CDR1 and CDR2 from the germline V gene are MDHEN and SYDVKM. Trimming cost V 5 bases and J 8 bases; bases outside gene matches: 7. The CDR3 DNA reads TGTGCCAGCAGTCCCGGACAGGGTCTGGGCTACACCTTC. It is translated as CASSPGQGLGYTF.

V usage is TRBV12-3 or TRBV12-4 and J usage is TRBJ1-3, with D hard to call. The CDR3 length is 12 residues. Trimming took off 6 bases at V and 4 bases at J, with 7 bases between the two ends. CDR3 coding DNA: TGTGCCAGCAGCTTTCCCGGAAACACCATATATTTT. It specifies CASSFPGNTIYF.

The chain has TRBV27 and TRBJ2-7; D call uncertain. Germline V CDR1 and CDR2: MNHEY, SMNVEV (reference sequence). This CDR3 has 14 residues. V was cut by 6 bases and J by 2 bases, with 14 bases left in between. This CDR3 is CASRPVGTAYEQYF. CDR3 coding DNA: TGTGCCAGCAGACCTGTGGGCACAGCCTACGAGCAGTACTTC.